This T cell receptor (beta chain) appears in the sequencing data of a study of B cell selection in AIRE deficiency. Only in-frame clones appear in the TCRdb table, and some are missing; sequencing was by immunoSEQ multiplex PCR. The data hold under 30,000 clones, with 95% to 96% observed a single time. Study-wide results and caveats: About a third of healthy-shared Treg TCRbeta sequences appeared in patient Tconv cells. Healthy donors alone shared under 35% of fewer than 4,000 Treg sequences; patients alone around 8.5%.

Per the germline V gene, CDR1 is SGHRS and CDR2 is YFSETQ. The CDR3 consists of 15 residues. V gave up 4 bases and J gave up 2 bases; unmatched junction bases: 2. Comments on this clone: The antigen remains unidentified.

Sorting defined conventional CD4 T cells as CD4+CD127+. Unrelated healthy donors provided the controls. This TCR came from a human donor in good health. The chain has TRBV5-1 and TRBJ2-1, with 11 bases identical to TRBD2. Sequenced input: CD4+CD127+ conventional T cells sorted from PBMCs. The CDR3 loop is CASSETSGTYNEQFF. The DNA for the CDR3 is TGCGCCAGCAGCGAGACTAGCGGGACCTACAATGAGCAGTTCTTC.